Below, one T cell receptor beta chain is given with its context. This clone occurred a few times. The clone's antigen remains unknown. No base-level quality is on record; no much larger clone is a single base apart. This specimen comes from a study of cytomegalovirus exposure and HLA in healthy donors (dated by TCRdb to 2016 to 2017). For the study in its entirety: An earlier analysis of some 600 of the donors reported roughly 300 Gb of sequence data and 100 million to 120 million unique TCR beta sequences obtained from about 200 million T cells. Around 300 gigabases of sequencing data and approximately 85 million unique TCR sequences were included in an early release covering roughly 600 HLA-typed donors. Of the approximately 400 genotyped donors, 65% to 90% fell in the genetic ancestry cluster associated with self-reported Caucasian donors. The study aimed to test whether signatures of past pathogen exposure could be identified by cataloging public T cell receptors. The study used immunosequencing to profile the T cell repertoires of about 670 subjects and linked those repertoires to cytomegalovirus serostatus. Besides the first cohort of 666 subjects, a separate validation cohort made up of 120 different subjects was used. To predict cytomegalovirus infection status, the study combined high-throughput TCR immunosequencing, statistical association of individual TCRs with disease status, and machine learning. A later analysis re-examined previously published TCR beta repertoires from several hundred donors and added high-resolution HLA genotyping to investigate patterns of TCR occurrence. In the later analysis, no new phenotypic data were used to find candidate immune exposures; instead, reliance was placed on TCR beta sequences and their occurrence across donors. To decide whether each TCR beta V gene segment behaved as functional or pseudogenic, an earlier analysis of approximately 620 of the donors relied on high-throughput TCR beta sequencing. Donor age, sex, ethnicity and CMV serostatus were compiled alongside the repertoire data. Genome-wide SNP genotypes for about 55% of the roughly 670 donors were used in a later genetic analysis, which treated that subset as a discovery cohort. Every discovery cohort repertoire had been produced on one sequencing platform. HLA typing included class I and class II loci at four-digit resolution. Typing coverage differed by locus: A, B, C, DRB1 and DQB1 were typed in about 620-640 donors, DQA1 in 500 to 550, DPA1 in around 600, and DPB1 in approximately 450. Because of strong linkage in the cohort, roughly five DR-DQ haplotypes were treated as single units for association and clustering. Across some 400 genotyped donors of the cohort, an average of approximately 200,000 unique TCR beta nucleotide sequences per donor were sequenced, and 15% to 20% of those sequences were non-productive. On the study overall, not on this receptor specifically: A further reported finding was that TCR beta sequences accurately predicted the HLA-A and HLA-B alleles for most subjects in the first cohort. The presence/absence analyses assumed that sequencing depth was roughly uniform across donors, and that assumption may not be true. According to a later analysis, most CMV-associated TCR beta chains appeared to be HLA-restricted, and the HLA associations seemed to be driven largely by CMV exposure. At a false discovery rate of 0.05, a later analysis linked around 17,000 TCR beta sequences to specific HLA alleles. The study gave a list of over 150 TCR beta chains associated with cytomegalovirus. Across donors, most TCR sequences were observed very rarely, whereas some public TCRs were present in many individuals. The authors suggested that the approach could potentially be extended to other disease states and immunological phenotypes. HLA typing was unavailable for some donors at each locus, so association tests used only the typed subset. In this cohort, only TCR beta chains were sequenced, and detectable features were limited by the absence of alpha or paired-chain data. The earlier analysis of approximately 540 of the donors excluded seventeen rarely observed V segments, including chromosome 9 orphons, because counts were too low. In a later analysis, TCR association rates were found to vary across HLA loci, with the most associated TCRs seen for DRB1 alleles and the fewest for HLA-C alleles. Cytomegalovirus status was reported to be diagnosed by the classifier with high specificity and sensitivity in both the original and validation cohorts. In a later analysis, HLA-associated TCR beta chains were found to be more clonally expanded and to have lower generation probabilities than equally common non-associated chains. According to a later genetic analysis, donors in an Asian-associated ancestry cluster had fewer N-insertions in productive TCRs than the approximately 700-donor mean. Correlated functional status among segregating V segments might reflect linkage disequilibrium, but an unknown experimental factor could not be ruled out. For the cohort, immune exposure information was limited to CMV serostatus. A group of highly shared sequence variants was considered likely to be a technical artifact of the sequencing pipeline. In a later genetic analysis, a missense DCLRE1C variant was associated with V-gene and J-gene trimming of TCR beta chains, and the association was replicated in an independent cohort. Several of the top co-occurrence clusters appeared to be linked to parvovirus B19, influenza, CMV and Epstein-Barr virus, according to a later analysis. A few of the identified cytomegalovirus-associated TCR beta chains were confirmed in vitro to be specific for cytomegalovirus antigens. In an earlier analysis of more than 450 of the donors, most TCR beta V segments were observed in productive rearrangements about 87% or about 30% of the time, broadly matching IMGT annotations. When HLA alleles, especially DR and DQ, strongly co-occurred, TCR associations were difficult to assign to individual alleles.

To prepare the library, the immunoSEQ multiplex PCR assay was applied. The multiplex PCR relied on a mix of 60 forward primers for TCR Vbeta segments and 13 reverse primers for TCR Jbeta segments. The CDR3 region of rearranged TCR beta genes was amplified from genomic DNA by a multiplex PCR assay. The amplified TCR beta libraries were sequenced on the Illumina HiSeq System as 87-base-pair reads. As for how the authors treated the data: Across the 666 repertoires, a later analysis counted around 80 million unique TCR beta chains, some 11 million of which were shared by at least two donors. Raw reads were error-corrected and collapsed into unique sequences with a nearest-neighbor algorithm that merged closely related sequences to remove PCR and sequencing errors. Alignment of CDR3 sequences to IMGT reference sequences was used to assign V, D and J gene segments. For a sequence to be retained, a match of at least six nucleotides to both a V gene segment and a J gene segment was required. Rearrangements were classified as productive when the CDR3 lacked stop codons and remained in frame with V and J, and all other rearrangements were classified as non-productive. Following IMGT convention, CDR3 was defined as the stretch from the second conserved V-encoded cysteine up to the conserved J-encoded phenylalanine. In an earlier analysis of more than 550 of the donors, sequences lacking an unambiguous match to a single V gene segment were excluded. An earlier analysis of approximately 590 of the donors called V segments functional above 56.7% productive rearrangements and segregating when the between-donor standard deviation exceeded 5%. To diagnose cytomegalovirus status from the catalog of TCR beta chain sequences, a statistical classification framework was built. V and J gene assignment, in a later analysis, came from comparing TCR nucleotide sequences with IMGT/GENE-DB human TR gene sequences. The TCRdist pipeline was used in a later analysis to assign CDR3 sequences and most-parsimonious VDJ recombination scenarios. In a later analysis, each TCR beta chain was defined by its CDR3 amino acid sequence together with its V-gene family, and reads lacking a unique V-gene family were excluded. To address suspected cross-contamination and a sequencing artifact, a later analysis removed some 620 highly shared, low-generation-probability nucleotide sequences. A later analysis calculated a clonal expansion index for each public chain from normalized within-repertoire ranks of inferred template counts. In a later analysis, generation probabilities were computed with a VDJ recombination model fitted to out-of-frame rearrangements, and the resulting probabilities were checked against IGoR. In a later analysis, TCR-TCR, TCR-HLA and TCR-CMV co-occurrence was scored with hypergeometric tests, and a repertoire-size bias correction was applied to TCR pairs. To estimate false discovery rates, a later analysis permuted the HLA or CMV assignments 20 times. In a later analysis, co-occurring TCRs were grouped with DBSCAN, and TCRdist sequence similarity was added when clustering was performed within HLA-allele-positive subsets. For co-occurrence clustering, repertoires with fewer than 30,000 or more than 120,000 public chains were excluded, along with four or five repertoires with anomalous nucleotide sharing. The immuneACCESS repertoire file appears here via TCRdb, limited to in-frame rearrangements. These files lack a portion of the clones; in checked studies, under half of the deficit traces to unresolved V genes, and the cause of the others is not known. The V and J calls and the clone size are those of that table, but D and trimming were determined from the DNA. For this sample there are more than 95,000 clones; about 74% appear just once. 4% to 4.5% of the sample belongs to the ten largest clones.

The cohort was made up of hundreds of healthy bone marrow donors. All cohort members were sampled while nominally healthy, although unrecorded immune exposures were likely present. The donor tested CMV seropositive, placing the donor among the approximately 290 seropositive members of the cohort. A peripheral blood sample was provided by each donor, and peripheral blood mononuclear cells were used for TCR beta sequencing. The Qiagen DNeasy Blood Extraction Kit was used to extract genomic DNA from the blood cell samples. The clonotype comes from a woman between 45 and 60 years old in good health and CMV-seropositive. What was sequenced was PBMCs.

The sequenced DNA: TGTGCCAGCAGCCAATCGGAGGGCAGAACCTATGGCTACACCTTC. Its translation is CASSQSEGRTYGYTF. The rearrangement combines TRBV11-2 with TRBJ1-2; the D gene remains uncertain. V is shortened by 5 bases, J by 4 bases, and the region joining them spans 17 bases. The CDR1 and CDR2 encoded by the germline V gene are SGHAT and FQNNGV. The CDR3 sequence holds 15 residues, the cysteine and phenylalanine included. This entry keeps only the CDR3 DNA: 45 bases, framed from base 1.